These 22 T cell receptor beta chains share one sample of origin, sequenced in a study of TIL therapy for anti-PD-1-resistant metastatic lung cancer (TCRdb year 2021). Using bias-controlled multiplex PCR with the immunoSEQ v3 hsTCRB kit, the TCR beta CDR3 regions were amplified from genomic DNA. Held by TCRdb, this immuneACCESS table contains in-frame sequences only and omits some clones. Under half of the omission traces to an unresolved V gene where checked; the cause of the rest is unknown. The table for this sample lists about 32,000 clones; 70% to 80% of them were counted only once. Jointly, the top ten make up about 3% of the sample. The time point label here, explained by the study, means: pre-treatment sample, taken before nivolumab and TIL therapy. The sequences come from blood, collected at baseline. The receptors shown here come from a woman aged 30 to 85 with non-small cell lung cancer.

This clone has just a few counts. The chain joins TRBV5-4 to TRBJ2-1; D is uncertain. Looked up from germline, CDR1 is SGHNT and CDR2 is YYREEE (reference sequence). This CDR3 spans 15 amino acids. V was shortened by 2 bases and J by 0 bases, with 9 bases between the two germline ends. As DNA, the CDR3 is TGTGCCAGCAGCTTAAATGGTAACTCCTACAATGAGCAGTTCTTC. Amino acid sequence: CASSLNGNSYNEQFF.

This clone showed up just once. V and J are TRBV4-1 and TRBJ1-2; D might be TRBD1 (6 bases). CDR3 length: 15 residues. Looked up from germline, CDR1 is MGHRA and CDR2 is YSYEKL. V was pared by 4 bases and J by 3 bases, with 15 bases between. CDR3 nucleotides: TGCGCCAGCAGCCGCCTGTTGGGGGGCCACTATGGCTACACCTTC. Protein: CASSRLLGGHYGYTF.

V gene TRBV28 combines with J gene TRBJ2-3; 7 nucleotides line up with TRBD2. CDR3 length: 16 amino acids. In germline, CDR1 is MDHEN, CDR2 SYDVKM. The V and J ends lost 5 bases and 0 bases, in that order; junction bases with no gene match: 8. The CDR3 loop reads CASSGRLAVSTDTQYF. For the CDR3, the DNA is TGTGCCAGCAGTGGCCGACTAGCAGTCAGCACAGATACGCAGTATTTT.

This sequence joins TRBV6-5 and TRBJ1-2, with unresolved D. The germline V gene encodes CDR1 MNHEY and CDR2 SVGAGI. The CDR3 sequence is 13 residues long. Trimming removed 6 bases at V and 2 bases at J, with 10 bases between. CDR3 loop: CASRPTQNYGYTF. CDR3 coding DNA: TGTGCCAGCAGGCCCACCCAGAACTATGGCTACACCTTC.

This rearrangement joins TRBV12-5 to TRBJ2-6, with D possibly matching TRBD1 (6 bases). CDR3 length: 19 residues. Trimming left V 2 bases short and J 0 bases short, with 17 bases between. Germline assignment: CDR1 LGHNT and CDR2 FRNRAP. The CDR3 coding sequence is TGTGCTAGTGGTTTGCCCTCCAGGACAGTCCTCTCTGGGGCCAACGTCCTGACTTTC. Its protein is CASGLPSRTVLSGANVLTF.

This chain uses TRBV12-5 with TRBJ2-3; 8 bases map to TRBD2. The CDR3 runs 17 residues. V dropped 3 bases and J dropped 0; count of bases not matched to a gene: 8. Germline V gene data show CDR1 as LGHNT and CDR2 as FRNRAP. DNA for the CDR3: TGTGCTAGTGGTTTCCCCGGACTAGCCCAGAGCACAGATACGCAGTATTTT. It specifies CASGFPGLAQSTDTQYF.

This clone has only one observation. This chain joins TRBV7-2 and TRBJ2-1; no reliable D call. Trimming shortened V by 4 bases and J by 5 bases, and 18 bases separated the two germline ends. Per the germline V gene, CDR1 is SGHTA and CDR2 is FQGNSA. This CDR3 has 16 residues. The chain's CDR3 is CASSSRRPGGHNEQFF. CDR3 bases: TGTGCCAGCAGCTCCCGCCGACCGGGTGGCCACAATGAGCAGTTCTTC.

This clone was seen a few times. The V gene is TRBV6-1, the J gene TRBJ1-1, with TRBD1 matching over 7 bases. This CDR3 is 13 amino acids long. The germline gives CDR1 MNHNS, CDR2 SASEGT. The V gene end was trimmed by 6 bases and the J gene end by 7 bases; junction bases not matched to a gene: 8. CDR3 nucleotides: TGTGCCAGCAGCATGACAGGGTTGGGTGAAGCTTTCTTT. It yields the protein CASSMTGLGEAFF.

This rearrangement joins TRBV10-1 to TRBJ2-2; D call uncertain. V was clipped by 0 bases and J by 9 bases, with 8 bases between them. The CDR3 totals 13 residues. From germline, CDR1 is WNHNN and CDR2 SYGVQD (reference sequence). The CDR3 sequence: CASSESGSRELFF. CDR3 nucleotide sequence: TGCGCCAGCAGTGAGTCAGGATCCAGGGAGCTGTTTTTT.

V and J are TRBV6-1 and TRBJ2-7; TRBD2 is a possible D gene (6 bases). Trimming left V 1 base short and J 6 bases short, with 16 bases between. The CDR3 contains 15 residues. In germline, CDR1 is MNHNS, CDR2 SASEGT. Here the CDR3 DNA reads TGTGCCAGCAGTGAAGTGGAGGGTTTTCTCGCCGAGCAGTACTTC. This sequence encodes CASSEVEGFLAEQYF.

The J gene is TRBJ2-7, the V gene TRBV27, with unresolved D. V was clipped by 5 bases and J by 1 base, with 12 bases between them. The germline V gene encodes CDR1 MNHEY and CDR2 SMNVEV (reference sequence). The length of the CDR3 is 14 residues. This CDR3 reads CASSPSPISYEQYF. In DNA, the CDR3 is TGTGCCAGCAGTCCTAGTCCTATTTCCTACGAGCAGTACTTC.

The CDR3 reads CASSYNPTLEAFF. Here the CDR3 DNA reads TGTGCCAGCAGTTACAACCCAACATTAGAAGCTTTCTTT. This chain links TRBV6-5 with TRBJ1-1; D is unclear. The germline V and J ends were trimmed by 2 bases and 8 bases, with 12 bases remaining between them. Looked up from germline, CDR1 is MNHEY and CDR2 is SVGAGI. This CDR3 spans 13 amino acids.

This clone is categorized as medium-sized (0.01 to 0.1%). The rearrangement uses TRBV27 and TRBJ1-6, with 12 bases fitting TRBD1. The CDR3 sequence is 15 residues long. Unmatched junction bases numbered 2, after V lost 3 bases and J lost 8 bases. Germline V gene data show CDR1 as MNHEY and CDR2 as SMNVEV (reference sequence). The chain's CDR3 is CASSLGQGAYSPLHF. The CDR3 region has the DNA TGTGCCAGCAGTTTGGGACAGGGGGCTTATTCACCCCTCCACTTT.

The chain joins TRBV5-4 to TRBJ2-3; 8 nucleotides align to TRBD2. The trim removed 4 bases at V and 4 bases at J, leaving 5 bases unmatched. The V gene's germline CDR1 is SGHNT and CDR2 YYREEE (reference sequence). The length of the CDR3 is 14 residues. The CDR3 loop is CASSAGLAADTQYF. CDR3 in DNA: TGTGCCAGCAGCGCAGGACTAGCAGCAGATACGCAGTATTTT.

The J gene is TRBJ2-7, the V gene TRBV30, with D maybe TRBD2 (5 bases). Trimming stripped 0 bases from V and 2 bases from J, with 8 bases between. This CDR3 region has 13 residues. Germline V gives CDR1 GTSNPN, CDR2 SVGIG (reference sequence). CDR3 DNA: TGTGCCTGGAGTGTACCGGGGACCTACGAGCAGTACTTC. Its translation: CAWSVPGTYEQYF.

The chain is built from TRBV5-1 and TRBJ1-4; D may be TRBD1 (6 bases). Looked up from germline, CDR1 is SGHRS and CDR2 is YFSETQ. This CDR3 contains 15 residues. Trimming left V 4 bases short and J 0 bases short, with 10 bases between. CDR3 DNA: TGCGCCAGCAGCCTGGACAGTGCAACTAATGAAAAACTGTTTTTT. Its translation: CASSLDSATNEKLFF.

The chain is built from TRBV2 and TRBJ2-3; TRBD2 matches 7 bases. CDR1 is SNHLY and CDR2 is FYNNEI in the germline V gene. The CDR3 is 14 amino acids. The junction had 7 bases not matched to a gene; V was cut back by 6 bases and J by 4 bases. CDR3 DNA: TGTGCCAGCAGGGCGGGAGTAGGAGCAGATACGCAGTATTTT. Amino acid sequence: CASRAGVGADTQYF.

This rearrangement joins TRBV7-2 to TRBJ2-3; D may match TRBD1 or TRBD2 (5 bases each). Trimming shortened V by 3 bases and J by 3 bases, and 10 bases separated the two germline ends. The CDR3 length is 14 residues. Germline CDR1 reads SGHTA; CDR2 reads FQGNSA. The CDR3, as DNA: TGTGCCAGCAGCTTCGGGGCGGATACAGATACGCAGTATTTT. Its translation is CASSFGADTDTQYF.

CDR3 coding DNA: TGTGCCAGCGAGCTTCCTAGCGAATCGGGGGAGCAGTACTTC. It translates to CASELPSESGEQYF. The V gene is TRBV6-1, the J gene TRBJ2-7, with D maybe TRBD2 (6 bases). Germline CDR1 and CDR2: MNHNS and SASEGT. The CDR3 runs 14 residues. V dropped 8 bases and J dropped 7 bases, with 21 bases sitting between them.

The rearrangement links TRBV2 to TRBJ1-1, with TRBD1 as a possible D gene (5 bases). V lost 10 bases, J lost 6 bases, and 15 bases lay in between. Germline values: CDR1 SNHLY, CDR2 FYNNEI. CDR3 length equals 12 residues. The CDR3 DNA sequence: TGTGCCACCCAGTACAGGATCCCTGAAGCTTTCTTT. Residues: CATQYRIPEAFF.

The V gene is TRBV11-2, the J gene TRBJ2-1, with no clear D. Trimming pared 5 bases from V and 0 bases from J, leaving 17 bases between. This CDR3 is built from 17 residues. CDR1 SGHAT and CDR2 FQNNGV come from the germline V gene. CDR3 region: CASSLTSTLSSYNEQFF. The CDR3 nucleotides read TGTGCCAGCAGCCTTACATCCACCCTAAGCTCCTACAATGAGCAGTTCTTC.

The J gene is TRBJ2-7, the V gene TRBV6-1, with TRBD1 matching 10 bases. V was clipped by 0 bases and J by 9 bases; unmatched bases: 2. The germline gives CDR1 MNHNS, CDR2 SASEGT. This CDR3 spans 13 amino acids. The CDR3 DNA reads as TGTGCCAGCAGTGAAGCGCGGGACAGGGGGCAGTACTTC. Encoded protein: CASSEARDRGQYF.